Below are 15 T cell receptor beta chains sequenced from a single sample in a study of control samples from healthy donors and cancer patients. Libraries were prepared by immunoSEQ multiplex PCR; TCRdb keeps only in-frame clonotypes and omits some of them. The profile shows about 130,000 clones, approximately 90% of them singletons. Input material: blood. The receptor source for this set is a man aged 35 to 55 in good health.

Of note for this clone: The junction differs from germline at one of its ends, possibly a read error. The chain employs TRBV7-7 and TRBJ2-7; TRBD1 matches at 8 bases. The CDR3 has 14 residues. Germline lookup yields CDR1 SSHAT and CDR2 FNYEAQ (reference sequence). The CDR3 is CASSPGTGPYEQYF. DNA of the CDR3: TGTGCTAGCAGCCCTGGGACAGGTCCCTACGAGCAGTACTTC.

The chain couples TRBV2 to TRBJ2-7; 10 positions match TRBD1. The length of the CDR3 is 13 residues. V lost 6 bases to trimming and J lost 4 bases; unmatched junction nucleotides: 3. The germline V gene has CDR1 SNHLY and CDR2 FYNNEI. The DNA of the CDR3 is TGTGCCAGCAGGACAGGGGGCGGGTACGAGCAGTACTTC. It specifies CASRTGGGYEQYF. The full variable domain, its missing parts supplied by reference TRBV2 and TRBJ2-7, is EPEVTQTPSHQVTQMGQEVILRCVPISNHLYFYWYRQILGQKVEFLVSFYNNEISEKSEIFDDQFSVERPDGSNFTLKIRSTKLEDSAMYFCASRTGGGYEQYFGPGTRLTVT.

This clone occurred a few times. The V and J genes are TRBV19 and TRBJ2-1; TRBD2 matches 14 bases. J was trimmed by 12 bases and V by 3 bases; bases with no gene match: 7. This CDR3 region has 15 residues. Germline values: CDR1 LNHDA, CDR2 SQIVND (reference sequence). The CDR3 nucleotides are TGTGCCAGTAGTATCGGACTAGCGGGGGGAGGATCGCAGTTCTTC. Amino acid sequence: CASSIGLAGGGSQFF.

The CDR3 sequence: CASSLNSNQPQHF. As DNA, the CDR3 is TGTGCCAGCAGTTTAAATAGCAATCAGCCCCAGCATTTT. The rearrangement links TRBV12-3 or TRBV12-4 to TRBJ1-5; unclear D gene. The V gene lost 2 bases and the J gene lost 0 bases, with 2 bases spanning the gap. The CDR3 has 13 residues.

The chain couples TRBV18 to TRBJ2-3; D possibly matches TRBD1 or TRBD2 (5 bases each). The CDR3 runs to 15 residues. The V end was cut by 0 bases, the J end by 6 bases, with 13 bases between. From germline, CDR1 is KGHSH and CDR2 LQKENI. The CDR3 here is CASSPPSLAGDTQYF. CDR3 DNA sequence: TGTGCCAGCTCACCACCGTCCCTAGCAGGGGATACGCAGTATTTT.

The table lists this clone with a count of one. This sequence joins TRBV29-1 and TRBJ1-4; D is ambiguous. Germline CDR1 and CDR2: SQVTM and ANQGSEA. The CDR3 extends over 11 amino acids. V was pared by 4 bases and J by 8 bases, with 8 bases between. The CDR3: CSVGQPEKLFF. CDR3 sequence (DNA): TGCAGCGTTGGCCAGCCCGAAAAACTGTTTTTT.

This CDR3 is CASSSPRGAYNEQFF. CDR3 bases: TGTGCCAGCAGCTCCCCGCGGGGGGCCTACAATGAGCAGTTCTTC. This chain links TRBV7-9 with TRBJ2-1, with 8 bases lining up with TRBD2. The CDR3 runs to 15 residues. Unmatched junction bases numbered 4, after V lost 4 bases and J lost 2 bases. The germline gives CDR1 SEHNR, CDR2 FQNEAQ (reference sequence).

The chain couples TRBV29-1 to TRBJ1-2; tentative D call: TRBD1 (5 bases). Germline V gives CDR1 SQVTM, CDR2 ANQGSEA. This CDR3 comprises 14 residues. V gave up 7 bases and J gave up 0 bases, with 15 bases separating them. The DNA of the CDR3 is TGCAGCGCAGAGGAGACAGTTACTAACTATGGCTACACCTTC. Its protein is CSAEETVTNYGYTF. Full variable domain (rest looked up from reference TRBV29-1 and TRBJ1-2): SAVISQKPSRDICQRGTSLTIQCQVDSQVTMMFWYRQQPGQSLTLIATANQGSEATYESGFVIDKFPISRPNLTFSTLTVSNMSPEDSSIYLCSAEETVTNYGYTFGSGTRLTVV.

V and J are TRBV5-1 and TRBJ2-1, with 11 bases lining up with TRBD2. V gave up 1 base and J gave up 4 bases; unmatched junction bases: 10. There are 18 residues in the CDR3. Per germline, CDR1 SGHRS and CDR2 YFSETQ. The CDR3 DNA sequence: TGCGCCAGCAGCTTGATGGGTCAACTAGCGGGGGCTTACAATGAGCAGTTCTTC. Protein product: CASSLMGQLAGAYNEQFF.

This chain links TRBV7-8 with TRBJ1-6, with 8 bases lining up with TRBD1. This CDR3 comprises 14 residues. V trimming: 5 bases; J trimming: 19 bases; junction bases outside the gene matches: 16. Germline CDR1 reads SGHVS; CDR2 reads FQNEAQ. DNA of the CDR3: TGTGCCAGCAGCCCGGGGGGTCGTACCGGGACAGGACACTTT. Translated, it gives CASSPGGRTGTGHF.

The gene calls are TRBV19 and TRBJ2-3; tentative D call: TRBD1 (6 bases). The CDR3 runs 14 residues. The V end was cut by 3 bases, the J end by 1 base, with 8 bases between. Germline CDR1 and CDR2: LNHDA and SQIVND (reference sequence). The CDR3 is CASSIPGGTDTQYF. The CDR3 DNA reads TGTGCCAGTAGTATCCCAGGGGGCACAGATACGCAGTATTTT.

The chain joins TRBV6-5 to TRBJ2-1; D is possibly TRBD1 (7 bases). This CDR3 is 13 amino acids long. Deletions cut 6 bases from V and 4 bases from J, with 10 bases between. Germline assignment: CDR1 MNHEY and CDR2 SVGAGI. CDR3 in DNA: TGTGCCAGCAGGGGGGGACAGTACAATGAGCAGTTCTTC. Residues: CASRGGQYNEQFF.

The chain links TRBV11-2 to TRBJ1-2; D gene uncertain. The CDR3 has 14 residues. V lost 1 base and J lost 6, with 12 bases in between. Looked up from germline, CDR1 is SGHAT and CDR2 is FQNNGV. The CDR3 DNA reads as TGTGCCAGCAGCTTAGCGGCAGGATTGGATGGCTACACCTTC. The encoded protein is CASSLAAGLDGYTF.

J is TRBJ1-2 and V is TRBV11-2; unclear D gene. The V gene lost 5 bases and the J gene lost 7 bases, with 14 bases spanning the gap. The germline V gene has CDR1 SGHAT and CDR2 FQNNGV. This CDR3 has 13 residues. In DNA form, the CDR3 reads TGTGCCAGCAGCCAGGTGCCGAGGACTGGCTACACCTTC. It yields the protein CASSQVPRTGYTF.

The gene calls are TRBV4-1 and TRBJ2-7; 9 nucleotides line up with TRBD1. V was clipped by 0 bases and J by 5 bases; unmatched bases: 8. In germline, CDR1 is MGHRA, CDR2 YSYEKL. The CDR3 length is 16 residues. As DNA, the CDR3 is TGCGCCAGCAGCCAAGACGGACAGGGGCGTACGAACGAGCAGTACTTC. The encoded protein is CASSQDGQGRTNEQYF.